The T cell receptor beta chain described here comes from a study of shared clonotypes between healthy human individuals. A remark on this clone: Antigen unknown.

General study points: An anticipated effect of sequencing depth on clonotype sharing among donors was recognized.

Here immunoSEQ multiplex PCR was the method, and the copy in TCRdb shows in-frame clones only, minus some. Among millions of clones, roughly 94% were seen once, and the ten largest hold 0.1% to 0.15%. The CDR3 is 14 residues long. With 5 bases removed from V and 6 bases from J, the gap between germline ends came to 16 bases. Germline CDR1 and CDR2: SGHAT and FQNNGV. The chain joins TRBV11-2 to TRBJ1-2, with D perhaps matching TRBD1 (5 bases). Material: naive CD4+ T cells sorted from blood. Subset here: CD45RA+ positively selected. The receptor's source is a man in his late teens or twenties in good health. CDR3 DNA sequence: TGTGCCAGCAGCCCCCGGGGGGATTTCGATGGCTACACCTTC. Encoded protein: CASSPRGDFDGYTF.